This section outlines one T cell receptor beta chain sequence together with its context. Its antigen is undetermined. This sample was taken from a study of shared clonotypes between healthy human individuals. Looking at the study overall: Each donor's CD4 naive and CD4 memory cells filled three plates apiece, CD8 naive two, and CD8 memory one. Points from the study as a whole: The low donor count limited represented genetic and exposure-history diversity. It was observed that roughly 5% of naive CD4 clonotypes were shared across several donors.

Measured with immunoSEQ multiplex PCR; TCRdb has only the in-frame clones, and not every one. The data contain a few million clones, around 95% of them singletons. CDR3 length equals 14 residues. V lost 4 bases to trimming and J lost 2 bases, with 11 bases between them. Looked up from germline, CDR1 is LGHNA and CDR2 is YSLEER. CD8 cells classed as naive were CD45RO-negative and positively selected for CCR7, excluding terminally differentiated effector memory CD45RA+ cells. The donors were all Caucasian adults (living in Nashville, Tennessee). Sequencing was performed on naive CD8+ T cells from PBMCs. This chain connects TRBV4-3 to TRBJ1-2, with D perhaps TRBD1 (5 bases). The clonotype comes from a young man in good health. Some clones in this sample may be carry-over from other donors' samples. The CDR3 region has the DNA TGCGCCAGCAGCCCTCGGGACGGCAACTATGGCTACACCTTC. Translation: CASSPRDGNYGYTF.